The 19 T cell receptor beta chains given below trace back to one sample, sequenced in a study of blood T cell repertoires in COVID-19. Measured with immunoSEQ multiplex PCR; TCRdb has only the in-frame clones, and not every one. Of 130,000 or so clones listed, roughly 80% are singletons. The specimen sequenced was peripheral blood. The receptors were sampled from a woman aged 80 or older with acute or convalescent COVID-19.

This clone was found many times. The V call is TRBV5-8, the J call TRBJ1-1, with a tentative D call TRBD1 (6 bases). The germline V and J ends were trimmed by 5 bases and 0 bases, with 20 bases remaining between them. Germline loops: CDR1 SGHTS, CDR2 YDEGEE. The CDR3 contains 17 residues. CDR3 DNA: TGTGCCAGCAGTCCGGACAGTTGGGGAACTATGAACACTGAAGCTTTCTTT. It encodes CASSPDSWGTMNTEAFF.

This chain links TRBV7-3 with TRBJ2-2; 10 bases match TRBD2. The junction had 2 bases not matched to a gene; V was cut back by 0 bases and J by 4 bases. The CDR3 is made up of 16 amino acids. Looked up from germline, CDR1 is SGHTA and CDR2 is FQGTGA. The DNA of the CDR3 is TGTGCCAGCAGCTTAACTAGCGGGGGGTTCACCGGGGAGCTGTTTTTT. This codes for CASSLTSGGFTGELFF.

The chain combines TRBV30 with TRBJ1-1; 9 bases fit TRBD1. The V gene end was trimmed by 2 bases and the J gene end by 8 bases; junction bases not matched to a gene: 6. Germline V gene lookup returns CDR1 GTSNPN and CDR2 SVGIG (reference sequence). The CDR3 length is 13 residues. The CDR3 DNA follows: TGTGCCTGGAGTCTTGGACAGGGGTTAGAAGCTTTCTTT. Protein product: CAWSLGQGLEAFF.

This chain connects TRBV30 to TRBJ1-5, with 9 bases matching TRBD1. The CDR3 has 16 residues. Unmatched junction bases numbered 8, after V lost 0 bases and J lost 5 bases. The germline V gene encodes CDR1 GTSNPN and CDR2 SVGIG (reference sequence). CDR3 DNA: TGTGCCTGGAGTGTACCTGGGACAGGGACCTATCAGCCCCAGCATTTT. It codes for CAWSVPGTGTYQPQHF.

As for this clone: The junction shows a germline mismatch at one end, possibly a read error. The V call is TRBV6-5, the J call TRBJ2-7; 10 bases match TRBD1. The germline V gene has CDR1 MNHEY and CDR2 SVGAGI. This CDR3 has 14 residues. The CDR3 DNA is TGTGCCAGCACTTACCGGGACAGGGGCTACGAGCAGTACTTC. Protein sequence: CASTYRDRGYEQYF.

The chain couples TRBV9 to TRBJ2-7, with D possibly being TRBD2 (6 bases). CDR1 is SGDLS and CDR2 is YYNGEE in the germline V gene. V shed 0 bases and J shed 3 bases, with 10 bases lying between them. There are 14 residues in the CDR3. CDR3 in amino acids: CASSVGYGSYEQYF. The CDR3 DNA sequence: TGTGCCAGCAGCGTAGGTTACGGGAGCTACGAGCAGTACTTC.

CDR3 DNA sequence: TGTGCCAGCAGCCGTTTGGGGGGTAATTCACCCCTCCACTTT. This gives the protein CASSRLGGNSPLHF. The chain combines TRBV13 with TRBJ1-6, with a tentative D call TRBD1 (5 bases). Between the trimmed V and J ends, which lost 5 bases and 6 bases, there was a span of 11 bases. This CDR3 comprises 14 residues. In germline, CDR1 is PRHDT, CDR2 FYEKMQ (reference sequence).

The genes are TRBV12-3 or TRBV12-4 and TRBJ2-3; no clear D. The V gene lost 6 bases and the J gene lost 2 bases, with 6 bases spanning the gap. This CDR3 comprises 12 residues. CDR3 sequence reads: CASRLYTDTQYF. The CDR3 nucleotides are TGTGCCAGCAGACTTTACACAGATACGCAGTATTTT.

Comments on this clone: Other DNA sequences in the same sample also yield this CDR3. The chain uses TRBV3-1 (or the pseudogene TRBV3-2) and TRBJ1-6; 7 bases are a match to TRBD1. J lost 7 bases, V lost 4 bases, and 7 bases had no gene match. In germline, CDR1 is LGHDT, CDR2 YNNKEL (reference sequence). This CDR3 has 15 amino acids. CDR3 sequence reads: CASSPRTGDNSPLHF. The DNA for the CDR3 is TGTGCCAGCAGCCCCCGAACAGGGGACAATTCACCCCTCCACTTT.

The chain has TRBV5-8 and TRBJ1-1; D remains ambiguous. The CDR3 spans 14 residues. Germline V gene data show CDR1 as SGHTS and CDR2 as YDEGEE. Trimming stripped 2 bases from V and 1 base from J, with 9 bases between. CDR3 nucleotides: TGTGCCAGCAGCTTCGAGGATAAGAACACTGAAGCTTTCTTT. This translates into CASSFEDKNTEAFF.

This chain connects TRBV4-3 to TRBJ2-7; tentatively, D is TRBD2 (7 bases). Germline V CDR1 and CDR2: LGHNA, YSLEER. The CDR3 is 16 amino acids. V lost 1 base to trimming and J lost 1 base, with 14 bases between them. CDR3 bases: TGCGCCAGCAGCCAAGTTGCGCGGGGGCCGTCCTACGAGCAGTACTTC. This sequence encodes CASSQVARGPSYEQYF.

The gene calls are TRBV9 and TRBJ2-5; 7 bases are a match to TRBD2. Trimming removed 4 bases from V and 0 bases from J; junction bases left unmatched: 3. The CDR3 is 14 residues long. Germline CDR1 reads SGDLS; CDR2 reads YYNGEE. CDR3 sequence (DNA): TGTGCCAGCAGCCCTCGGGGGGACCAAGAGACCCAGTACTTC. It codes for CASSPRGDQETQYF.

The chain couples TRBV9 to TRBJ2-2; TRBD1 matches 10 bases. The ends lost 3 bases at V and 3 bases at J; junction bases unmatched: 2. Germline CDR1 is SGDLS and CDR2 is YYNGEE. CDR3 size: 15 residues. Written as DNA, the CDR3 is TGTGCCAGCAGCGGACAGGGGGCATACACCGGGGAGCTGTTTTTT. Its protein product is CASSGQGAYTGELFF.

The V gene is TRBV7-9, the J gene TRBJ2-1; the match to TRBD2 covers 10 bases. Germline-derived CDR1 and CDR2 are SEHNR and FQNEAQ (reference sequence). The CDR3 spans 17 residues. With V trimmed by 1 base and J by 4 bases, 7 bases remained unmatched. The CDR3 coding sequence is TGTGCCAGCAGCTTAGTGGGGCTAGCGGGGGCGTACAATGAGCAGTTCTTC. Amino acids: CASSLVGLAGAYNEQFF.

The chain couples TRBV29-1 to TRBJ1-1; the D is unclear. Germline CDR1 is SQVTM and CDR2 is ANQGSEA. V was clipped by 4 bases and J by 0 bases, with 9 bases between them. The CDR3 runs 13 residues. The CDR3 sequence is CSVVLDMNTEAFF. CDR3 in DNA: TGCAGCGTTGTCTTAGATATGAACACTGAAGCTTTCTTT.

The CDR3 sequence: CASSQALGGTEAFF. CDR3 DNA: TGCGCCAGCAGCCAAGCTCTAGGCGGGACTGAAGCTTTCTTT. The rearrangement links TRBV4-3 to TRBJ1-1; D is undetermined. V was trimmed by 1 base and J by 5 bases, leaving 11 bases between them. Germline CDR1 LGHNA, CDR2 YSLEER. The CDR3 extends over 14 amino acids.

The rearrangement joins TRBV9 to TRBJ2-7; 9 positions match TRBD1. The CDR3 is 14 residues long. Germline lookup yields CDR1 SGDLS and CDR2 YYNGEE. V gave up 8 bases and J gave up 2 bases; unmatched junction bases: 8. Written as DNA, the CDR3 is TGTGCCAGACACAACCGGGACAGGGCCTACGAGCAGTACTTC. Encoded protein: CARHNRDRAYEQYF.

The chain joins TRBV5-1 to TRBJ2-1; 9 nucleotides align to TRBD2. Germline CDR1 is SGHRS and CDR2 is YFSETQ. V was pared by 1 base and J by 3 bases, with 14 bases of the junction left unmatched. The CDR3 sequence is 19 residues long. The CDR3: CASSLLLMGAGGFYNEQFF. CDR3 sequence (DNA): TGCGCCAGCAGCTTGCTACTCATGGGAGCGGGGGGTTTCTACAATGAGCAGTTCTTC.

The rearrangement joins TRBV6-5 to TRBJ1-2, with 9 bases fitting TRBD1. Germline V gene data show CDR1 as MNHEY and CDR2 as SVGAGI. The CDR3 consists of 13 residues. V lost 5 bases, J lost 8 bases, and 6 bases stayed unmatched. The CDR3 bases are TGTGCCAGCAGTAAACAGGGGGCGTCGGGCTACACCTTC. Amino acid sequence: CASSKQGASGYTF.